The rows below give T cell receptor beta chains drawn from one sample of a study of blood T cell repertoires in COVID-19. TCRdb keeps only in-frame clones here, not all; method: immunoSEQ multiplex PCR. This table holds 400,000 or so clones, around 86% found once. The source material was peripheral blood. The receptors were sampled from a human donor in a cohort sampled during active COVID-19. Both conserved end residues are part of each CDR3. The order of the fields is V gene, J gene, CDR3 length, clone size, D gene, CDR3 protein, CDR3 DNA. D genes are given only for firm matches. Clone size is stated in some rows and not others, as once, few, many or a class when expanded.

v_gene: TRBV5-5
j_gene: TRBJ1-1
len: 15
abundance: -
d_gene: TRBD1
CDR3aa: CASSLIGGGDTEAFF
CDR3nt: TGTGCCAGCAGCCTGATAGGGGGCGGGGACACTGAAGCTTTCTTT

v_gene: TRBV19
j_gene: TRBJ2-1
len: 13
abundance: -
d_gene: -
CDR3aa: CASSIGGGNEQFF
CDR3nt: TGTGCCAGTAGTATAGGGGGAGGAAATGAGCAGTTCTTC

v_gene: TRBV4-1
j_gene: TRBJ1-6
len: 16
abundance: -
d_gene: TRBD1
CDR3aa: CASSYDRGSLNSPLHF
CDR3nt: TGCGCCAGCAGCTACGACAGGGGCAGCCTAAATTCACCCCTCCACTTT

v_gene: TRBV13
j_gene: TRBJ2-3
len: 15
abundance: -
d_gene: -
CDR3aa: CASSLRGLSTDTQYF
CDR3nt: TGTGCCAGCAGCTTACGTGGACTCTCCACAGATACGCAGTATTTT

v_gene: TRBV3-1/TRBV3-2
j_gene: TRBJ2-7
len: 13
abundance: -
d_gene: -
CDR3aa: CASSSGHFYEQYF
CDR3nt: TGTGCCAGCAGTTCCGGACACTTTTACGAGCAGTACTTC

v_gene: TRBV7-8
j_gene: TRBJ1-2
len: 14
abundance: -
d_gene: TRBD1
CDR3aa: CASSPDRGNYGYTF
CDR3nt: TGTGCCAGCAGCCCGGACAGGGGAAACTATGGCTACACCTTC

v_gene: TRBV7-3
j_gene: TRBJ1-6
len: 14
abundance: -
d_gene: -
CDR3aa: CASSLFAGNSPLHF
CDR3nt: TGTGCCAGCAGCTTATTCGCGGGGAATTCACCCCTCCACTTT

v_gene: TRBV7-9
j_gene: TRBJ2-3
len: 15
abundance: -
d_gene: TRBD1
CDR3aa: CASSLTTGVQDTQYF
CDR3nt: TGTGCCAGCAGCTTAACGACAGGGGTTCAAGATACGCAGTATTTT

v_gene: TRBV3-1/TRBV3-2
j_gene: TRBJ2-5
len: 16
abundance: -
d_gene: TRBD2
CDR3aa: CASSLLSGGNQETQYF
CDR3nt: TGTGCCAGCAGCCTATTATCGGGAGGGAACCAAGAGACCCAGTACTTC

v_gene: TRBV18
j_gene: TRBJ2-7
len: 14
abundance: -
d_gene: -
CDR3aa: CASSRDSSIYEQYF
CDR3nt: TGTGCCAGCTCTCGAGACAGTTCTATCTACGAGCAGTACTTC

v_gene: TRBV6-6
j_gene: TRBJ1-2
len: 16
abundance: -
d_gene: -
CDR3aa: CASTKKFRGVNYGYTF
CDR3nt: TGTGCCAGCACTAAAAAATTCAGGGGAGTTAACTATGGCTACACCTTC

v_gene: TRBV7-2
j_gene: TRBJ1-2
len: 14
abundance: -
d_gene: -
CDR3aa: CASSLDGGIYGYTF
CDR3nt: TGTGCCAGCAGCTTAGATGGGGGGATCTATGGCTACACCTTC

v_gene: TRBV5-1
j_gene: TRBJ2-7
len: 14
abundance: -
d_gene: TRBD1
CDR3aa: CASSLGQGLYEQYF
CDR3nt: TGCGCCAGCAGCCTCGGACAGGGTTTATACGAGCAGTACTTC

v_gene: TRBV18
j_gene: TRBJ2-1
len: 14
abundance: once
d_gene: TRBD1
CDR3aa: CASSKTGEDNEQFF
CDR3nt: TGTGCCAGCTCTAAGACAGGGGAGGACAATGAGCAGTTCTTC

v_gene: TRBV19
j_gene: TRBJ1-3
len: 14
abundance: -
d_gene: -
CDR3aa: CASSTGTSADTIYF
CDR3nt: TGTGCCAGTAGTACCGGTACTTCGGCGGACACCATATATTTT

v_gene: TRBV10-2
j_gene: TRBJ1-6
len: 15
abundance: -
d_gene: TRBD1
CDR3aa: CATWTGGSYNSPLHF
CDR3nt: TGCGCCACCTGGACAGGGGGCTCCTATAATTCACCCCTCCACTTT

v_gene: TRBV6-4
j_gene: TRBJ2-1
len: 17
abundance: once
d_gene: TRBD1
CDR3aa: CASILTGAFLFHNEQFF
CDR3nt: TGTGCCAGCATATTGACAGGGGCGTTCCTTTTCCACAATGAGCAGTTCTTC

v_gene: TRBV5-8
j_gene: TRBJ1-2
len: 14
abundance: -
d_gene: -
CDR3aa: CASGRSEPYYGYTF
CDR3nt: TGTGCCAGCGGAAGATCGGAGCCCTACTATGGCTACACCTTC

v_gene: TRBV6-5
j_gene: TRBJ1-2
len: 15
abundance: -
d_gene: -
CDR3aa: CASSYLTGYNYGYTF
CDR3nt: TGTGCCAGCAGTTACCTTACAGGATATAACTATGGCTACACCTTC

v_gene: TRBV7-9
j_gene: TRBJ1-3
len: 13
abundance: -
d_gene: TRBD1
CDR3aa: CASSLDRGDTIYF
CDR3nt: TGTGCCAGCAGCTTAGACAGGGGGGACACCATATATTTT

v_gene: TRBV15
j_gene: TRBJ2-7
len: 15
abundance: once
d_gene: TRBD1
CDR3aa: CATSRSRDSNYEQYF
CDR3nt: TGTGCCACCAGCAGGAGCCGGGACAGCAACTACGAGCAGTACTTC

v_gene: TRBV19
j_gene: TRBJ1-2
len: 17
abundance: -
d_gene: TRBD1
CDR3aa: CASTMALPGQANYGYTF
CDR3nt: TGTGCCAGTACCATGGCCCTTCCGGGACAGGCTAACTATGGCTACACCTTC

v_gene: TRBV15
j_gene: TRBJ1-6
len: 14
abundance: -
d_gene: -
CDR3aa: CATSRVEEGFSLHF
CDR3nt: TGTGCCACCAGCAGAGTGGAGGAGGGGTTTTCCCTCCACTTT

v_gene: TRBV2
j_gene: TRBJ2-3
len: 15
abundance: -
d_gene: -
CDR3aa: CASSAGQIGTDTQYF
CDR3nt: TGTGCCAGCAGCGCGGGACAGATTGGCACAGATACGCAGTATTTT

v_gene: TRBV11-3
j_gene: TRBJ2-1
len: 17
abundance: -
d_gene: -
CDR3aa: CASSLGLVGSLMNEQFF
CDR3nt: TGTGCCAGCAGCTTAGGACTAGTGGGTTCCTTGATGAATGAGCAGTTCTTC

v_gene: TRBV2
j_gene: TRBJ1-4
len: 15
abundance: -
d_gene: -
CDR3aa: CASKESWQNNEKLFF
CDR3nt: TGTGCCAGCAAGGAGAGTTGGCAGAATAATGAAAAACTGTTTTTT

v_gene: TRBV19
j_gene: TRBJ1-1
len: 14
abundance: -
d_gene: TRBD1
CDR3aa: CASSPGQGRTEAFF
CDR3nt: TGTGCCAGTAGCCCGGGACAGGGAAGGACTGAAGCTTTCTTT

v_gene: TRBV4-1
j_gene: TRBJ1-1
len: 15
abundance: few
d_gene: -
CDR3aa: CASSQAQGSDTEAFF
CDR3nt: TGCGCCAGCAGCCAGGCCCAGGGTTCCGACACTGAAGCTTTCTTT

v_gene: TRBV3-1/TRBV3-2
j_gene: TRBJ2-1
len: 15
abundance: -
d_gene: TRBD2
CDR3aa: CASSRLAGAYNEQFF
CDR3nt: TGTGCCAGCAGCCGACTAGCGGGGGCCTACAATGAGCAGTTCTTC